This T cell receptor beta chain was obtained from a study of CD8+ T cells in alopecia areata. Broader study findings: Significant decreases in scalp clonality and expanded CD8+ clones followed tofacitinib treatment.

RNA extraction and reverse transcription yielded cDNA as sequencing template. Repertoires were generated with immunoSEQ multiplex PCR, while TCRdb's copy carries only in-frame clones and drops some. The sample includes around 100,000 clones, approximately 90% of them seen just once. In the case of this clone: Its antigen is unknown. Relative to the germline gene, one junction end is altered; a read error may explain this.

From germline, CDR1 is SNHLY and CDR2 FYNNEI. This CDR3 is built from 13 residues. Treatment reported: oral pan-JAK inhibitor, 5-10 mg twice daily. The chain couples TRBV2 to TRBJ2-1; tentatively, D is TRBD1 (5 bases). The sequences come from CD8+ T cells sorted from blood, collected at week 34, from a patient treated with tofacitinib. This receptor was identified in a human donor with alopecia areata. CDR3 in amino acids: CASNENRNNEQFF. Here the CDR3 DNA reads TGTGCCAGCAATGAAAACAGGAACAATGAGCAGTTCTTC. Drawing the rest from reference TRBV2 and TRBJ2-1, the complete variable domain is EPEVTQTPSHQVTQMGQEVILRCVPISNHLYFYWYRQILGQKVEFLVSFYNNEISEKSEIFDDQFSVERPDGSNFTLKIRSTKLEDSAMYFCASNENRNNEQFFGPGTRLTVL.